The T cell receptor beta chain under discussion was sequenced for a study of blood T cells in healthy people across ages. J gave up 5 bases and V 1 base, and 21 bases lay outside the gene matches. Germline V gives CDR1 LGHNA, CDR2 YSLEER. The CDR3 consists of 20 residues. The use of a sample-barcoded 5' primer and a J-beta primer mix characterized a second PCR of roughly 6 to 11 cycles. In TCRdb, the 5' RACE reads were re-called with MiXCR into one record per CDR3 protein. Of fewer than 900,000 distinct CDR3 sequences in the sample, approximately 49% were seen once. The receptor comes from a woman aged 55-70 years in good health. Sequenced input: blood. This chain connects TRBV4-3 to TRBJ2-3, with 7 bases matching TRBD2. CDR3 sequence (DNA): TGCGCCAGCAGCCAAGTTCCTCGTTCCTCGGGGGGAGGTCGGGGAGATACGCAGTATTTT. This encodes CASSQVPRSSGGGRGDTQYF.